This TCR beta chain was retrieved from a study of T-cell memory formation after mild COVID-19. Broader study findings: Contracting clones from day 15 to 85 showed balanced CD4/CD8; later expanders favored CD4+.

Each CDR3 protein is one row after TCRdb ran MiXCR on the 5' RACE reads. Altogether roughly 220,000 distinct CDR3 sequences are present, around 9.1% being singletons, with the ten largest covering 3.5%. On this clonotype itself: What it binds is not known.

This clonotype was sampled from a young man who had mild COVID-19 (a few samples of this study predate the infection). Cell type and time point are not known. Sequenced material: PBMCs or a T cell subset sorted from them (not recorded which).

CDR3 bases: TGTGCCAGCAGCGGGACCGGGCAGCTCACAGATACGCAGTATTTT. Translating it yields CASSGTGQLTDTQYF. The chain links TRBV7-2 to TRBJ2-3; D assignment may be TRBD1 or TRBD2 (5 bases each). Trimming stripped 5 bases from V and 2 bases from J, with 14 bases between. CDR1 and CDR2 (germline): SGHTA, FQGNSA. The CDR3 is 15 amino acids.